This TCR beta chain was found in a study of T-cell memory formation after mild COVID-19. Study outcomes and limitations: CD4+ bias marked clones expanding day 15 to 37, unlike balanced contracting clones.

TCRdb processed the 5' RACE reads anew with MiXCR; each CDR3 protein has one entry. The sample holds some 300,000 distinct CDR3 sequences, 19% seen once. V was pared by 0 bases and J by 8 bases, with 19 bases between. The germline V gene encodes CDR1 LGHDT and CDR2 YNNKEL (reference sequence). The CDR3 loop spans 16 amino acids. A single count supports this clonotype. Its antigen is currently unknown. The TCR originated in a man aged 18 to 29 who had mild COVID-19 (a few samples of this study predate the infection). Cell type and time point are not known. The sequencing input was PBMCs or a T cell subset sorted from them (not recorded which). The rearrangement uses TRBV3-1 and TRBJ1-2; D unresolved. CDR3 sequence: CASSQDIAAEYGGYTF. The CDR3 DNA reads TGTGCCAGCAGCCAAGATATAGCGGCGGAGTACGGAGGCTACACCTTC.